The clone carrying this TCR beta chain has only one observation. Its cognate antigen is unknown. Unmatched junction bases numbered 8, after V lost 8 bases and J lost 1 base. CDR1 and CDR2 from the germline V gene are LNHDA and SQIVND (reference sequence). There are 16 residues in the CDR3. This sample was taken from a study of cytomegalovirus exposure and HLA in healthy donors. Study-wide results and limits: By HLA locus, TCR association rates varied in a later analysis, with DRB1 showing the most and HLA-C the fewest. One cluster of highly shared sequence variants probably arose as a sequencing artifact.

60 Vbeta and 13 Jbeta primers were used in PCR. Profiling relied on immunoSEQ multiplex PCR, and the TCRdb table lists in-frame clones only, not all of them. The table has 300,000 or so clones, approximately 84% seen once. In nominal health when sampled, donors likely had unrecorded immune exposures nonetheless. Sequencing was carried out using PBMCs. V is TRBV19 and J is TRBJ2-6, with TRBD1 identical over 7 bases. The receptor comes from a middle-aged woman in good health and CMV-seropositive. The CDR3 loop is CASQDPTGSGANVLTF. CDR3 in DNA: TGTGCCAGTCAGGACCCGACAGGGTCTGGGGCCAACGTCCTGACTTTC.